The 18 T cell receptor beta chains reported below all come from one sample, sequenced in a study of response to subunit inactivated influenza vaccine. TCRdb called the RT-PCR reads again in MiXCR, with one record for every CDR3 protein. The top ten clones hold roughly a tenth of a sample with about 530,000 distinct CDR3 sequences, about an eighth of them seen once. The sample was PBMCs from blood, taken on the day of vaccination. The receptor set was obtained from a man aged 45 to 65 who received an inactivated influenza vaccine.

V and J are TRBV2 and TRBJ2-7; possibly TRBD1 or TRBD2 for D (5 bases each). From germline, CDR1 is SNHLY and CDR2 FYNNEI. Trimming cost V 7 bases and J 6 bases, with 16 bases left between them. This CDR3 has 13 amino acids. The CDR3 DNA is TGTGCCAGCACTGGGACGCTAAGGGGCGAGCAGTACTTC. Protein sequence: CASTGTLRGEQYF.

The chain couples TRBV5-1 to TRBJ2-7; D gene unclear. V gave up 4 bases and J gave up 6 bases, with 8 bases separating them. There are 11 residues in the CDR3. Germline V gene data show CDR1 as SGHRS and CDR2 as YFSETQ. CDR3: CASSLQAEQYF. The CDR3 DNA is TGCGCCAGCAGCCTTCAGGCCGAGCAGTACTTC.

J is TRBJ2-3 and V is TRBV5-1; TRBD2 matches at 14 bases. The CDR3 spans 18 residues. V was clipped by 4 bases and J by 6 bases; unmatched bases: 13. CDR1 is SGHRS and CDR2 is YFSETQ in the germline V gene. The DNA for the CDR3 is TGCGCCAGCAGCGCGGGATGGCCGGGACTAGCGGGAGAGGATACGCAGTATTTT. Its protein product is CASSAGWPGLAGEDTQYF. Variable domain in full (rest from reference TRBV5-1 and TRBJ2-3): KAGVTQTPRYLIKTRGQQVTLSCSPISGHRSVSWYQQTPGQGLQFLFEYFSETQRNKGNFPGRFSGRQFSNSRSEMNVSTLELGDSALYLCASSAGWPGLAGEDTQYFGPGTRLTVL.

Note on this clonotype: A junction end diverges from the germline sequence, so it may reflect a read error. The J gene is TRBJ2-7, the V gene TRBV7-3; 9 bases line up with TRBD1. Germline V gene data show CDR1 as SGHTA and CDR2 as FQGTGA. The length of the CDR3 is 19 residues. In DNA, the CDR3 is TGTACCAGCAGCCCATGGACAGGGGCCACTGATGGTACCTCCTACGAGCAGTACTTC. As protein: CTSSPWTGATDGTSYEQYF.

The rearrangement joins TRBV29-1 to TRBJ2-1; unclear D gene. There are 14 residues in the CDR3. The V gene lost 3 bases and the J gene lost 2 bases, with 11 bases spanning the gap. Germline V gene lookup returns CDR1 SQVTM and CDR2 ANQGSEA. The CDR3, as DNA: TGCAGCGTTGACGTTGCCAGGACCTACAATGAGCAGTTCTTC. Translated: CSVDVARTYNEQFF.

The V and J genes are TRBV6-1 and TRBJ2-2; TRBD2 agrees at 8 bases. In germline, CDR1 is MNHNS, CDR2 SASEGT. The CDR3 sequence is 15 residues long. V gave up 6 bases and J gave up 1 base; unmatched junction bases: 4. CDR3 nucleotide sequence: TGTGCCAGCAGAATAGCGGGATTGAACACCGGGGAGCTGTTTTTT. Residues: CASRIAGLNTGELFF.

At least ten counts were recorded for this clonotype. V is TRBV11-2 and J is TRBJ2-5; no clear D. Per germline, CDR1 SGHAT and CDR2 FQNNGV. CDR3 length: 13 amino acids. V was cut by 3 bases and J by 0 bases, with 5 bases left in between. CDR3 DNA sequence: TGTGCCAGCAGCTTCGACAACCAAGAGACCCAGTACTTC. Its translation: CASSFDNQETQYF.

At least ten counts were recorded for this clonotype. This chain uses TRBV29-1 with TRBJ1-1; perhaps TRBD1 as D (5 bases). Germline-derived CDR1 and CDR2 are SQVTM and ANQGSEA. Trimming shortened V by 2 bases and J by 1 base, and 8 bases separated the two germline ends. The CDR3 has 13 residues. The DNA of the CDR3 is TGCAGCGTTGAAAGACAGAAGAACACTGAAGCTTTCTTT. It encodes CSVERQKNTEAFF.

Ten or more counts support this clonotype. V gene TRBV5-6 combines with J gene TRBJ2-5; TRBD2 matches 13 bases. The V segment lost 6 bases and the J segment 4 bases; nucleotides outside the gene matches: 9. The CDR3 contains 16 residues. Germline CDR1 and CDR2: SGHDT and YYEEEE. CDR3 DNA: TGTGCCAGCAACAAACCCGGGACTAGCGGGACAGAGACCCAGTACTTC. This encodes CASNKPGTSGTETQYF.

This clonotype has a count of ten or more. J is TRBJ2-2 and V is TRBV5-5, with 10 bases aligning to TRBD1. Trimming removed 3 bases from V and 5 bases from J; junction bases left unmatched: 7. CDR1 is SGHKS and CDR2 is YYEKEE in the germline V gene (reference sequence). The CDR3 totals 16 residues. This chain's CDR3 is CASSSPGQGITGELFF. The CDR3 DNA sequence: TGTGCCAGCAGCTCGCCGGGACAGGGGATTACCGGGGAGCTGTTTTTT.

The chain recombines TRBV4-1 with TRBJ2-6, with 12 bases lining up with TRBD2. V shed 3 bases and J 1 base; nucleotides not matched to a gene: 4. This CDR3 has 18 amino acids. The germline V gene has CDR1 MGHRA and CDR2 YSYEKL. The CDR3 DNA is TGCGCCAGCAGCCAGGGACTAGCGGGTGCTTCTGGGGCCAACGTCCTGACTTTC. Residues: CASSQGLAGASGANVLTF.

The chain is built from TRBV7-9 and TRBJ1-4, with unresolved D. The CDR3 is 14 residues long. V lost 5 bases and J 12 bases, leaving 19 bases between the germline ends. Germline V gene lookup returns CDR1 SEHNR and CDR2 FQNEAQ (reference sequence). Written as DNA, the CDR3 is TGTGCCAGCAGCCGGGAGCAATCACCTGGGGAACTGTTTTTT. This gives the protein CASSREQSPGELFF. Using reference TRBV7-9 and TRBJ1-4 for the parts outside the CDR3, the full variable domain is DTGVSQNPRHKITKRGQNVTFRCDPISEHNRLYWYRQTLGQGPEFLTYFQNEAQLEKSRLLSDRFSAERPKGSFSTLEIQRTEQGDSAMYLCASSREQSPGELFFGSGTQLSVL.

This clonotype has more than one count but fewer than ten. The chain has TRBV20-1 and TRBJ2-1, with D perhaps TRBD2 (5 bases). Germline V gene lookup returns CDR1 DFQATT and CDR2 SNEGSKA (reference sequence). The CDR3 is made up of 13 amino acids. V lost 3 bases to trimming and J lost 5 bases, with 11 bases between them. DNA of the CDR3: TGCAGTGCTAGGAGCTACGGGGACAATGAGCAGTTCTTC. It translates to CSARSYGDNEQFF.

This clonotype turned up a few times. The chain carries TRBV21-1 and TRBJ2-1; the listed D gene, TRBD2, was not tested against the DNA. TRBV21-1 is described as a pseudogene. CDR3 length equals 14 residues. CDR3 DNA sequence: TGTGCCAGCAGCAAAGGGAAAGGCCCGCTGCGGCGGTTCTTC. Translating it yields CASSKGKGPLRRFF.

The rearrangement uses TRBV4-3 and TRBJ1-2; D possibly corresponds to TRBD1 (6 bases). CDR3 length equals 18 residues. Trimming took off 2 bases at V and 4 bases at J, with 23 bases between the two ends. Germline V lookup: CDR1 LGHNA, CDR2 YSLEER. CDR3 coding DNA: TGCGCCAGCAGCCAAAATTCAGGACCGAGACAGGTGTTCTATGGCTACACCTTC. Its protein product is CASSQNSGPRQVFYGYTF.

V gene TRBV5-1 combines with J gene TRBJ2-3; TRBD2 matches 9 bases. Unmatched junction bases numbered 10, after V lost 1 base and J lost 4 bases. CDR1 and CDR2 from the germline V gene are SGHRS and YFSETQ. The CDR3 totals 17 residues. CDR3 protein: CASSLSLAGKVSDTQYF. The CDR3 nucleotides read TGCGCCAGCAGCTTGTCGCTAGCGGGAAAGGTCTCAGATACGCAGTATTTT.

The table lists this clonotype with a few counts. The chain uses TRBV11-2 and TRBJ2-1, with TRBD1 identical over 10 bases. CDR3 size: 20 residues. CDR1 and CDR2 from the germline V gene are SGHAT and FQNNGV. J was trimmed by 7 bases and V by 4 bases; bases with no gene match: 22. The CDR3 sequence: CASSSGTRGRQGARDNEQFF. The CDR3 DNA follows: TGTGCCAGCAGCTCCGGAACGAGGGGAAGACAGGGGGCGCGGGATAATGAGCAGTTCTTC.

The rearrangement joins TRBV2 to TRBJ2-7; D is possibly TRBD2 (5 bases). The CDR3 length is 15 residues. V lost 2 bases and J lost 4, with 15 bases in between. Germline V gene lookup returns CDR1 SNHLY and CDR2 FYNNEI. CDR3 amino acids: CASSERQASGYEQYF. The CDR3 bases are TGTGCCAGCAGTGAAAGGCAGGCGTCGGGGTACGAGCAGTACTTC.